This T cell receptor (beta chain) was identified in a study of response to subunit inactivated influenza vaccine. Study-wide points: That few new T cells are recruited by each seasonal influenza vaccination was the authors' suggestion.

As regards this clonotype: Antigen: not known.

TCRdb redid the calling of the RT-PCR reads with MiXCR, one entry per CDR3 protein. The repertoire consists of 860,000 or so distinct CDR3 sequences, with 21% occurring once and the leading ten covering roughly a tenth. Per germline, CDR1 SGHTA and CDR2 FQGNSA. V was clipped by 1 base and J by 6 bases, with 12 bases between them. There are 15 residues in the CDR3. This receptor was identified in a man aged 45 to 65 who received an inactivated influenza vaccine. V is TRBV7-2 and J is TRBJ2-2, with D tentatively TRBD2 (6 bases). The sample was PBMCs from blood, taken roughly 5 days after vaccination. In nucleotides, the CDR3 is TGTGCCAGCAGCTTAGGACTAGGGCGGTCCGGGGAGCTGTTTTTT. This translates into CASSLGLGRSGELFF.